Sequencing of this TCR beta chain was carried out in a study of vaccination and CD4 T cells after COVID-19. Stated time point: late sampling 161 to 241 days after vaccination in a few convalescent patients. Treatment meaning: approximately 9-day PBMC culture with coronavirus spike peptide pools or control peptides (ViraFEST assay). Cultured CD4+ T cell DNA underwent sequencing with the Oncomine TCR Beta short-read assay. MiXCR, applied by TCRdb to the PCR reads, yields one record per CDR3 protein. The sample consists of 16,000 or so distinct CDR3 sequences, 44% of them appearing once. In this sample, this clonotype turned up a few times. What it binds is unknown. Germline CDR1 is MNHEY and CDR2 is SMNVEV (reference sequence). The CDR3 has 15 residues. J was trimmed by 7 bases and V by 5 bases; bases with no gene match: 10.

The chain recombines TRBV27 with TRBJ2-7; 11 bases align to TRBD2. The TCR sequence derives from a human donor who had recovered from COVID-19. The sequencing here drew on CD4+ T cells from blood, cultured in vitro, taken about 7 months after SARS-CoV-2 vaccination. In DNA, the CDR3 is TGTGCCAGCAGTCGACTAGCGGGGCCCCTAGGGGAGCAGTACTTC. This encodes CASSRLAGPLGEQYF.